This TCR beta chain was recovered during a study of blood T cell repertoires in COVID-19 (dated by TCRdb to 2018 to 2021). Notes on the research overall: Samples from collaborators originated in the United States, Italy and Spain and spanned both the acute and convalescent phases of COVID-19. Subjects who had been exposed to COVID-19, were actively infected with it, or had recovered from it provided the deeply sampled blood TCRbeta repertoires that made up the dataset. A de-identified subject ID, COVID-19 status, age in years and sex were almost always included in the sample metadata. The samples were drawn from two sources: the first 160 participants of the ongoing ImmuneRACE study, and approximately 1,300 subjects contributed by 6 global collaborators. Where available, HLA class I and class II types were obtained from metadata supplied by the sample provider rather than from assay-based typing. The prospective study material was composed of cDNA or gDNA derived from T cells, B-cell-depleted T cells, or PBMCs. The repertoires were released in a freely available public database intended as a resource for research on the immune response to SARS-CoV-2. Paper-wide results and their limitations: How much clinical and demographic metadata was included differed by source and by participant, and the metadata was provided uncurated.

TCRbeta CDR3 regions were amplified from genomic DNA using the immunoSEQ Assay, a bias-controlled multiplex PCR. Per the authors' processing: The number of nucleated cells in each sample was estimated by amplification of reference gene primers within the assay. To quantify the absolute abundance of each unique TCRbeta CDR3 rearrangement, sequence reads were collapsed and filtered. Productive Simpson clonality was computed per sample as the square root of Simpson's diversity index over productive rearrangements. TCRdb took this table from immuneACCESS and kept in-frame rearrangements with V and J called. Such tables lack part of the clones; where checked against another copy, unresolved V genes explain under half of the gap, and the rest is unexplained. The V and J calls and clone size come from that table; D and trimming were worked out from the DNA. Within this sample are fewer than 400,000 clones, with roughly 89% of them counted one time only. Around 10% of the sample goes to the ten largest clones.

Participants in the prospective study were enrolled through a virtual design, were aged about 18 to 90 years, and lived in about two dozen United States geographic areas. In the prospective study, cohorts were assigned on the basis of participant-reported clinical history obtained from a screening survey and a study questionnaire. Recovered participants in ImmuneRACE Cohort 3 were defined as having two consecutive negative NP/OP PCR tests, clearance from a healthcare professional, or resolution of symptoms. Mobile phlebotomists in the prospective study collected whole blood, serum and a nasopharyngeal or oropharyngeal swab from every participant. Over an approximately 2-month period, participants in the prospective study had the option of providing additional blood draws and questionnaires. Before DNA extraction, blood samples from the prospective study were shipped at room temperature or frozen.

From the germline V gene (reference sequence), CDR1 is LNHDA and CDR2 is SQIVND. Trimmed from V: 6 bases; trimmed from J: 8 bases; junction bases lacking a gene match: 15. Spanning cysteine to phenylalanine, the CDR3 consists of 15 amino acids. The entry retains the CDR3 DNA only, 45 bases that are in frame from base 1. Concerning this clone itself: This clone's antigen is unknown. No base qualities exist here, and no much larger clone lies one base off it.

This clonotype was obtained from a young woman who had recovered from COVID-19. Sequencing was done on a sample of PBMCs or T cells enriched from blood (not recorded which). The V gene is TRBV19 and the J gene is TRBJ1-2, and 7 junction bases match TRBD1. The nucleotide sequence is TGTGCCAGTAGAACAGCCCCGGGGACAGTCGCCGGCTACACCTTC. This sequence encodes CASRTAPGTVAGYTF.